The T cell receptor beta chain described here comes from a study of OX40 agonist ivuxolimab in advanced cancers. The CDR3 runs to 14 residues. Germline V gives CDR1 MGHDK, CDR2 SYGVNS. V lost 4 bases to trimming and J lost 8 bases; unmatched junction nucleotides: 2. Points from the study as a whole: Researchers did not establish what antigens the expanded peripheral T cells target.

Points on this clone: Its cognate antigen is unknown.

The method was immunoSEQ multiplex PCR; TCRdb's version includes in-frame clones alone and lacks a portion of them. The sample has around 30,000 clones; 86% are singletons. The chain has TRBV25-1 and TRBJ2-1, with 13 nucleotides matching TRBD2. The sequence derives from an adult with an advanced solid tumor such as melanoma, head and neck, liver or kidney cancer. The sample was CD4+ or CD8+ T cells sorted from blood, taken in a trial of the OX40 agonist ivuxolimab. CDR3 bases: TGTGCCAGCAGTGCGACTAGCGGGAGGTATGAGCAGTTCTTC. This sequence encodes CASSATSGRYEQFF.